This TCR beta chain derives from a study of T cell changes during pregnancy in multiple sclerosis. This CDR3 contains 14 residues. The germline V gene has CDR1 SEHNR and CDR2 FQNEAQ (reference sequence). Trimming took off 7 bases at V and 7 bases at J, with 16 bases between the two ends. Here immunoSEQ multiplex PCR was the method, and the copy in TCRdb shows in-frame clones only, minus some. The sample lists about 46,000 clones, approximately 90% occurring once. This sequence originates from a female donor with multiple sclerosis, enrolled in a pregnancy study. J is TRBJ1-4 and V is TRBV7-9, with D possibly being TRBD1 (6 bases). The sample here was CD8+ T cells from peripheral blood mononuclear cells, taken in the second trimester of pregnancy. The CDR3 is CASIQGTTPEKLFF. CDR3 sequence (DNA): TGTGCCAGCATCCAGGGGACTACTCCTGAAAAACTGTTTTTT. Complete variable domain (other parts from reference TRBV7-9 and TRBJ1-4): DTGVSQNPRHKITKRGQNVTFRCDPISEHNRLYWYRQTLGQGPEFLTYFQNEAQLEKSRLLSDRFSAERPKGSFSTLEIQRTEQGDSAMYLCASIQGTTPEKLFFGSGTQLSVL.